These T cell receptor beta chains were read from a single sample in a study of blood T cell repertoires in COVID-19. Produced via immunoSEQ multiplex PCR; TCRdb's table is partial and in-frame only. The table has just under 350,000 clones, about 90% seen once. Sequenced input: peripheral blood. The receptors were gathered from a woman in her late teens or twenties who had recovered from COVID-19. CDR3s include the opening cysteine and the closing phenylalanine or tryptophan. The order of the fields is clone size, V gene, D gene, J gene, CDR3 DNA, CDR3 protein. A D gene is named only where the DNA matches it firmly. The size entry is marked missing in some rows and otherwise reads once, few, many or a size class.

abundance: -
v_gene: TRBV30
d_gene: -
j_gene: TRBJ1-1
CDR3nt: TGTGCCTGGAACAGGGTTCACACTGAAGCTTTCTTT
CDR3aa: CAWNRVHTEAFF

abundance: -
v_gene: TRBV29-1
d_gene: -
j_gene: TRBJ1-2
CDR3nt: TGCAGCGTTGAACCTTCGAATAGATATGGCTACACCTTC
CDR3aa: CSVEPSNRYGYTF

abundance: -
v_gene: TRBV5-5
d_gene: TRBD1
j_gene: TRBJ2-1
CDR3nt: TGTGCCAGCAGCTTAGGACAGGCATCCTACAATGAGCAGTTCTTC
CDR3aa: CASSLGQASYNEQFF

abundance: -
v_gene: TRBV21-1
d_gene: -
j_gene: TRBJ1-6
CDR3nt: TGTGCCAGCAGCCGGGGGAGGGTAGCCTATAATTCACCCCTCCACTTT
CDR3aa: CASSRGRVAYNSPLHF

abundance: once
v_gene: TRBV9
d_gene: TRBD1
j_gene: TRBJ1-2
CDR3nt: TGTGCCAGCAGCCCTTACATGGGGACAGGGGGCGGCTACACCTTC
CDR3aa: CASSPYMGTGGGYTF

abundance: -
v_gene: TRBV7-2
d_gene: TRBD2
j_gene: TRBJ2-1
CDR3nt: TGTGCCAGCAGCTCTGGACTAGCGGGAGTCACCAATGAGCAGTTCTTC
CDR3aa: CASSSGLAGVTNEQFF

abundance: once
v_gene: TRBV20-1
d_gene: -
j_gene: TRBJ1-2
CDR3nt: TGCAGTGCTAGTTCGACCGGGACATCTGAAGGGGGCTACACCTTC
CDR3aa: CSASSTGTSEGGYTF

abundance: -
v_gene: TRBV29-1
d_gene: TRBD1
j_gene: TRBJ1-1
CDR3nt: TGCAGCGTTGAAATAGGGGACAGTATATTCACTGAAGCTTTCTTT
CDR3aa: CSVEIGDSIFTEAFF

abundance: -
v_gene: TRBV11-2
d_gene: -
j_gene: TRBJ2-4
CDR3nt: TGTGCCAGCAGCTCTAAGGCGGGCATTCAGTACTTC
CDR3aa: CASSSKAGIQYF

abundance: -
v_gene: TRBV4-3
d_gene: -
j_gene: TRBJ2-1
CDR3nt: TGCGCCAGCAGCCAAGCGTATACAACCTACAATGAGCAGTTCTTC
CDR3aa: CASSQAYTTYNEQFF

abundance: once
v_gene: TRBV5-6
d_gene: TRBD1
j_gene: TRBJ2-2
CDR3nt: TGTGCCAGCAGCAAGACAGGGCTTGGCACCGGGGAGCTGTTTTTT
CDR3aa: CASSKTGLGTGELFF

abundance: -
v_gene: TRBV30
d_gene: -
j_gene: TRBJ1-6
CDR3nt: TGTGCCTGGAGTGTCAGGCAGGGGAATTCACCCCTCCACTTT
CDR3aa: CAWSVRQGNSPLHF

abundance: -
v_gene: TRBV18
d_gene: -
j_gene: TRBJ1-3
CDR3nt: TGTGCCAGCTCGCCCGGTCAGGGCTTCTCTGGAAACACCATATATTTT
CDR3aa: CASSPGQGFSGNTIYF

abundance: -
v_gene: TRBV5-6
d_gene: -
j_gene: TRBJ2-2
CDR3nt: TGTGCCAGCAGCTTGGGTTGGGGGCAGAACACCGGGGAGCTGTTTTTT
CDR3aa: CASSLGWGQNTGELFF

abundance: -
v_gene: TRBV6-5
d_gene: -
j_gene: TRBJ1-2
CDR3nt: TGTGCCAGCAGTTACCAGGGCGCTAACTATGGCTACACCTTC
CDR3aa: CASSYQGANYGYTF

abundance: -
v_gene: TRBV7-2
d_gene: -
j_gene: TRBJ1-2
CDR3nt: TGTGCCAGCAGCTTTGACAGCCTCTATGGCTACACCTTC
CDR3aa: CASSFDSLYGYTF